The entry below describes one T cell receptor (beta chain). The data stem from a study of blood T cell repertoires in COVID-19. Study information: PBMCs, B-cell-depleted T cells, or T cells provided the cDNA or gDNA that made up the material.

In the study's own analysis: Amplification of reference gene primers provided the estimated nucleated cell counts. Profiled with immunoSEQ multiplex PCR; TCRdb holds only in-frame clones, not every one. V and J calls and clone size are those listed in that table; D and trimming were worked out from the DNA. The sample records 160,000 or so clones, approximately 80% being singletons. The CDR3 totals 15 residues. CDR1 is MGHRA and CDR2 is YSYEKL in the germline V gene. V shed 3 bases, J shed 4 bases, and the junction held 6 bases outside the gene matches. This receptor was obtained from a man in his 70s who had recovered from COVID-19. The specimen was peripheral blood. The V and J genes are TRBV4-1 and TRBJ1-1; 9 bases are shared with TRBD1. CDR3 sequence (DNA): TGCGCCAGCAGCCAGATACAGGGGGCGTTCACTGAAGCTTTCTTT. It yields the protein CASSQIQGAFTEAFF.